The 26 T cell receptor beta chains in this list originate from one sample, sequenced in a study of cytomegalovirus exposure and HLA in healthy donors. PCR employed 60 Vbeta and 13 Jbeta primers. Sequenced by immunoSEQ multiplex PCR; TCRdb stores in-frame clones only, minus some. The sample has roughly 170,000 clones, approximately 80% seen once. Sample: PBMCs. These receptors all come from a man aged 30 to 39 in good health and CMV-seropositive.

This chain joins TRBV5-6 and TRBJ2-2; the match to TRBD1 covers 8 bases. J was trimmed by 5 bases and V by 3 bases; bases with no gene match: 0. Germline values: CDR1 SGHDT, CDR2 YYEEEE. The CDR3 is made up of 13 amino acids. The CDR3 DNA is TGTGCCAGCAGCTGGACAGGGACCGGGGAGCTGTTTTTT. This encodes CASSWTGTGELFF.

The V gene is TRBV4-1, the J gene TRBJ2-5; D may be TRBD2 (5 bases). The last part of the DNA fits TRBJ2-7 better; the J call may be wrong. Germline CDR1 is MGHRA and CDR2 is YSYEKL. This CDR3 is 16 amino acids long. In DNA, the CDR3 is TGCGCCAGCAGCCAACAAAACAGCGGAAGACCCTACGAGCAGTACTTC. Protein sequence: CASSQQNSGRPYEQYF.

This clone has only a few counts. V and J are TRBV5-1 and TRBJ1-4, with a tentative D call TRBD1 (6 bases). This CDR3 is 16 amino acids long. Trimming cost V 4 bases and J 0 bases, with 13 bases left between them. Germline V lookup: CDR1 SGHRS, CDR2 YFSETQ. This CDR3 is CASSRSRQATNEKLFF. Written as DNA, the CDR3 is TGCGCCAGCAGCCGAAGTAGACAGGCAACTAATGAAAAACTGTTTTTT.

This clone was seen a few times. The chain uses TRBV5-6 and TRBJ1-2; D is possibly TRBD1 (5 bases). The CDR3 spans 14 residues. CDR1 is SGHDT, CDR2 YYEEEE, per germline. V shed 6 bases and J shed 5 bases, with 17 bases lying between them. In nucleotides, the CDR3 is TGTGCCAGCACCTGGGGCAGGCTGCGTTATGGCTACACCTTC. It encodes CASTWGRLRYGYTF.

A few counts support this clone. The chain employs TRBV25-1 and TRBJ2-1, with 7 bases fitting TRBD2. Looked up from germline, CDR1 is MGHDK and CDR2 is SYGVNS. This CDR3 spans 13 amino acids. V lost 4 bases to trimming and J lost 11 bases; unmatched junction nucleotides: 8. The CDR3 is CASSGEREPKQFF. DNA for the CDR3: TGTGCCAGCAGTGGCGAGCGGGAACCCAAGCAGTTCTTC.

The chain combines TRBV30 with TRBJ1-2; possible D gene TRBD1, 6 bases. The V gene lost 1 base and the J gene lost 4 bases, with 10 bases spanning the gap. The CDR3 covers 13 residues. Germline CDR1 reads GTSNPN; CDR2 reads SVGIG (reference sequence). CDR3 region: CAWSGGGSYGYTF. In DNA form, the CDR3 reads TGTGCCTGGAGTGGCGGGGGCAGCTATGGCTACACCTTC.

The chain is built from TRBV29-1 and TRBJ1-1; D is perhaps TRBD1 (5 bases). The germline V and J ends were trimmed by 5 bases and 1 base, with 17 bases remaining between them. Germline V gene sequence: CDR1 SQVTM, CDR2 ANQGSEA. The CDR3 runs 15 residues. The CDR3 coding sequence is TGCAGCGTTCGGGAGTGGGGGGAGGCGAACACTGAAGCTTTCTTT. Translated, it gives CSVREWGEANTEAFF.

This clone was found once. The chain recombines TRBV28 with TRBJ2-5; D may be TRBD1 (6 bases). Germline CDR1 reads MDHEN; CDR2 reads SYDVKM. Trimming removed 6 bases at V and 4 bases at J, with 18 bases between. There are 15 residues in the CDR3. CDR3 coding DNA: TGTGCCAGCAGCGAAACAGGGTTTTATTTAGAGACCCAGTACTTC. The encoded protein is CASSETGFYLETQYF.

The gene calls are TRBV10-2 and TRBJ2-3; TRBD2 aligns across 11 bases. The CDR3 covers 16 residues. V shed 1 base, J shed 1 base, and the junction held 1 base outside the gene matches. The V gene's germline CDR1 is WSHSY and CDR2 SAAADI. This CDR3 is CASSEFSGRGTDTQYF. CDR3 DNA sequence: TGCGCCAGCAGTGAGTTTAGCGGGAGGGGCACAGATACGCAGTATTTT.

This clone was detected only once. The chain recombines TRBV2 with TRBJ2-7; D is possibly TRBD1 (5 bases). The length of the CDR3 is 15 residues. Per germline, CDR1 SNHLY and CDR2 FYNNEI. The V and J ends lost 6 bases and 0 bases respectively, with 15 bases between them. DNA for the CDR3: TGTGCCAGCAGCCTCCGGACATCCAGCTCCTACGAGCAGTACTTC. It translates to CASSLRTSSSYEQYF.

This clone was counted between two and nine times. The chain couples TRBV29-1 to TRBJ1-1; 7 bases align to TRBD1. The germline V gene encodes CDR1 SQVTM and CDR2 ANQGSEA. This CDR3 region has 13 residues. J gave up 0 bases and V 7 bases, and 5 bases lay outside the gene matches. The CDR3 is CSGKGQMNTEAFF. CDR3 coding DNA: TGCAGCGGGAAGGGACAGATGAACACTGAAGCTTTCTTT.

Only one count was recorded for this clone. The chain is built from TRBV12-5 and TRBJ2-7; maybe TRBD2 (5 bases). In germline, CDR1 is LGHNT, CDR2 FRNRAP. The CDR3 extends over 16 amino acids. Trimming removed 6 bases from V and 6 bases from J, with 24 bases in between. CDR3 in amino acids: CASGLAGGLPQGEQYF. The CDR3 region has the DNA TGTGCTAGTGGGCTCGCCGGTGGACTCCCTCAAGGCGAGCAGTACTTC.

The chain combines TRBV19 with TRBJ1-1; D call uncertain. CDR1 and CDR2 from the germline V gene are LNHDA and SQIVND (reference sequence). The V gene lost 5 bases and the J gene lost 3 bases, with 10 bases spanning the gap. The CDR3 runs 13 residues. The CDR3, as DNA: TGTGCCAGTAGTCCAATTTCAGACACTGAAGCTTTCTTT. Encoded protein: CASSPISDTEAFF.

The rearrangement joins TRBV20-1 to TRBJ1-1, with 9 bases matching TRBD1. Germline V gene sequence: CDR1 DFQATT, CDR2 SNEGSKA (reference sequence). This CDR3 spans 11 amino acids. CDR3 coding DNA: TGCAGGCTATACAGGGGGCGAGGGGCTTTCTTT. This encodes CRLYRGRGAFF.

This chain joins TRBV7-8 and TRBJ1-1; D uncertain. Trimming took 0 bases from V and 0 from J, leaving 14 bases between them. Germline CDR1 and CDR2: SGHVS and FQNEAQ. The CDR3 has 17 amino acids. CDR3 bases: TGTGCCAGCAGCTTAGCCTTGGGCCGTCAGGTGAACACTGAAGCTTTCTTT. It yields the protein CASSLALGRQVNTEAFF.

The genes are TRBV4-2 and TRBJ2-1, with TRBD2 matching over 13 bases. Trimming at V came to 4 bases and at J to 8 bases, leaving 8 bases not matched to a gene. Germline assignment: CDR1 LGHNA and CDR2 YNFKEQ. The CDR3 is 16 amino acids. The CDR3: CASSRRGTSGTYEQFF. The CDR3 DNA reads as TGTGCCAGCAGCCGCCGTGGGACTAGCGGGACCTATGAGCAGTTCTTC.

The chain links TRBV2 to TRBJ1-1; TRBD1 aligns across 9 bases. The germline CDR1 and CDR2 sequences are SNHLY and FYNNEI. The junction had 4 bases not matched to a gene; V was cut back by 7 bases and J by 4 bases. The CDR3 loop spans 13 amino acids. The CDR3 DNA reads as TGTGCCAGCACCCTGACAGGGGGCACTGAAGCTTTCTTT. Translation: CASTLTGGTEAFF.

V gene TRBV29-1 combines with J gene TRBJ1-1; a weak D match, TRBD1 (6 bases). In germline, CDR1 is SQVTM, CDR2 ANQGSEA. Trimming left V 4 bases short and J 5 bases short, with 20 bases between. The CDR3 spans 15 residues. Here the CDR3 DNA reads TGCAGCGTTGTTGGCACTCAGGGGAGTAAAACTGAAGCTTTCTTT. Its translation is CSVVGTQGSKTEAFF.

The V gene is TRBV6-1, the J gene TRBJ1-2, with no clear D. The CDR3 has 12 amino acids. Germline assignment: CDR1 MNHNS and CDR2 SASEGT. Trimming took 5 bases from V and 4 from J, leaving 8 bases between them. CDR3 sequence: CASSSGGYGYTF. The CDR3 DNA reads TGTGCCAGCAGTTCAGGTGGCTATGGCTACACCTTC.

The chain carries TRBV2 and TRBJ2-5, with a possible D match to TRBD1 (5 bases). The tail of the sequence fits TRBJ2-7 better, so the J call may be wrong. This CDR3 is 13 amino acids long. CDR1 is SNHLY, CDR2 FYNNEI, per germline. Here the CDR3 reads CASRNLDIYEQYF. The CDR3 DNA reads as TGTGCCAGCCGCAACTTGGACATTTACGAGCAGTACTTC.

V gene TRBV7-6 combines with J gene TRBJ2-5; D possibly corresponds to TRBD2 (7 bases). The tail of the sequence fits TRBJ2-7 better, so the J call may be wrong. Germline-derived CDR1 and CDR2 are SGHVS and FNYEAQ. The CDR3 has 14 amino acids. The CDR3 DNA reads as TGTGCCAGCAGCTCCCGCGGGGGCTCGTACGAGCAGTACTTC. Translated, it gives CASSSRGGSYEQYF.

With respect to this clone: The sample has other DNA sequences that encode this CDR3 too. This rearrangement joins TRBV19 to TRBJ1-1, with 8 bases that match TRBD1. V was clipped by 2 bases and J by 3 bases; unmatched bases: 2. The length of the CDR3 is 14 residues. Germline V gene lookup returns CDR1 LNHDA and CDR2 SQIVND (reference sequence). CDR3 nucleotides: TGTGCCAGTAGTATACAGGGGGCGGACACTGAAGCTTTCTTT. Translated, it gives CASSIQGADTEAFF.

This clone was recorded a few times. V is TRBV19 and J is TRBJ1-5; D unclear. Trimming stripped 7 bases from V and 3 bases from J, with 13 bases between. Per germline, CDR1 LNHDA and CDR2 SQIVND (reference sequence). The CDR3 totals 14 residues. DNA of the CDR3: TGTGCCAGTACCACCCTGCGGAACAATCAGCCCCAGCATTTT. Translated, it gives CASTTLRNNQPQHF.

The chain has TRBV6-6 and TRBJ2-2; D unresolved. Germline V lookup: CDR1 MNHNY, CDR2 SVGAGI (reference sequence). This CDR3 has 14 residues. V lost 6 bases and J 3 bases, leaving 11 bases between the germline ends. CDR3 coding DNA: TGTGCCAGCAGAACCGGGTCCTACACCGGGGAGCTGTTTTTT. This encodes CASRTGSYTGELFF.

The rearrangement links TRBV6-1 to TRBJ2-7, with a possible D match to TRBD1 (5 bases). Germline V CDR1 and CDR2: MNHNS, SASEGT. V lost 0 bases, J lost 3 bases, and 12 bases lay in between. This CDR3 has 15 residues. Here the CDR3 DNA reads TGTGCCAGCAGTGAAGCTCTGACAGTGTTCTACGAGCAGTACTTC. It specifies CASSEALTVFYEQYF.

J is TRBJ2-1 and V is TRBV9; tentatively, D is TRBD2 (6 bases). The germline V gene encodes CDR1 SGDLS and CDR2 YYNGEE. The CDR3 contains 15 residues. V gave up 0 bases and J gave up 1 base, with 8 bases separating them. For the CDR3, the DNA is TGTGCCAGCAGCGTAGATGGGGGGTCCTACAATGAGCAGTTCTTC. Residues: CASSVDGGSYNEQFF.